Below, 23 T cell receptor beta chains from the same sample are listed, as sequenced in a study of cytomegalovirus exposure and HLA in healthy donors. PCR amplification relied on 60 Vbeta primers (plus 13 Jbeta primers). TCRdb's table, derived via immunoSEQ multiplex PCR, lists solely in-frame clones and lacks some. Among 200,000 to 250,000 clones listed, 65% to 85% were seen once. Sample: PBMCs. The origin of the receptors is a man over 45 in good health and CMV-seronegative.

CDR3 bases: TGCGCCAGCAGCCCGGTTACTAGCGGGGGGAATGAGCAGTTCTTC. Translating it yields CASSPVTSGGNEQFF. The V gene is TRBV5-1, the J gene TRBJ2-1, with 12 bases that match TRBD2. Germline CDR1 SGHRS, CDR2 YFSETQ. This CDR3 comprises 15 residues. V shed 4 bases and J 7 bases; nucleotides not matched to a gene: 6.

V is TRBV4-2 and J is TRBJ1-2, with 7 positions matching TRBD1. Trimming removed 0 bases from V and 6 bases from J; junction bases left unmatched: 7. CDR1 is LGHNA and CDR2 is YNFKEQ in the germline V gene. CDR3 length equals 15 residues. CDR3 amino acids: CASSQERRQGDGYTF. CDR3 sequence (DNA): TGTGCCAGCAGCCAAGAACGTCGGCAGGGGGATGGCTACACCTTC.

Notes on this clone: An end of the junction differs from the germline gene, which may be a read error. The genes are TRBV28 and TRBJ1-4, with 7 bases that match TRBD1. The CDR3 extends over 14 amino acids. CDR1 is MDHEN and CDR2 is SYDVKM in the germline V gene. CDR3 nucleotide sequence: TGTACCAGCACCCTGGGACAGACACCGGAAAAACTGTTTTTT. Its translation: CTSTLGQTPEKLFF.

The CDR3 spells CASSEQGLYGYTF. For the CDR3, the DNA is TGTGCCAGCAGTGAACAAGGACTCTATGGCTACACCTTC. The chain recombines TRBV6-1 with TRBJ1-2; no reliable D call. V was trimmed by 2 bases and J by 4 bases, leaving 8 bases between them. In germline, CDR1 is MNHNS, CDR2 SASEGT. There are 13 residues in the CDR3.

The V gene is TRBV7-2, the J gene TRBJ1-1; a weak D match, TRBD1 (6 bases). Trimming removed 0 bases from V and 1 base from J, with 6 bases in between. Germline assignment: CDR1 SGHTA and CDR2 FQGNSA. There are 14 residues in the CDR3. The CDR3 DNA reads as TGTGCCAGCAGCTTAGCGGGGGCGAACACTGAAGCTTTCTTT. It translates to CASSLAGANTEAFF.

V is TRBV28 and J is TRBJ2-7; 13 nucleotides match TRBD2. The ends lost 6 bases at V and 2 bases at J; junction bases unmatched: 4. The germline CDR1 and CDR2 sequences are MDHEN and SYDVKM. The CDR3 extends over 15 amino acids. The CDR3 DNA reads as TGTGCCAGCAGGCCGACTAGCGGGGGGACCTACGAGCAGTACTTC. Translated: CASRPTSGGTYEQYF.

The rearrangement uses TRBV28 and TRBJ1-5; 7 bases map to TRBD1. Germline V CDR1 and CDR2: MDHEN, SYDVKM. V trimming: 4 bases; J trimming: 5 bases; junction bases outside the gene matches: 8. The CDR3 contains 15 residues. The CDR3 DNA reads TGTGCCAGCAGTTCAGGACAGGAAAGGTATCAGCCCCAGCATTTT. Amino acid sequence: CASSSGQERYQPQHF. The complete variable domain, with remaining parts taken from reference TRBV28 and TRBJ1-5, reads DVKVTQSSRYLVKRTGEKVFLECVQDMDHENMFWYRQDPGLGLRLIYFSYDVKMKEKGDIPEGYSVSREKKERFSLILESASTNQTSMYLCASSSGQERYQPQHFGDGTRLSIL.

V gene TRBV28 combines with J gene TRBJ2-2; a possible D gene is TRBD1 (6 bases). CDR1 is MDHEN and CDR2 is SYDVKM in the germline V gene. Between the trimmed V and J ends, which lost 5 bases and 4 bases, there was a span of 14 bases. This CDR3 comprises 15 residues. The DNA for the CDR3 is TGTGCCAGCAGTATGGACAGTCGCGGCACCGGGGAGCTGTTTTTT. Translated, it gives CASSMDSRGTGELFF.

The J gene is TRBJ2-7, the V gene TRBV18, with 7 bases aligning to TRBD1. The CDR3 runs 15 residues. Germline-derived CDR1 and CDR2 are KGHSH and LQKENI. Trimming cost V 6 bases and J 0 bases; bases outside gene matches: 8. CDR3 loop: CASSPDRPSSYEQYF. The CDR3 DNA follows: TGTGCCAGCTCCCCGGACAGGCCCAGCTCCTACGAGCAGTACTTC.

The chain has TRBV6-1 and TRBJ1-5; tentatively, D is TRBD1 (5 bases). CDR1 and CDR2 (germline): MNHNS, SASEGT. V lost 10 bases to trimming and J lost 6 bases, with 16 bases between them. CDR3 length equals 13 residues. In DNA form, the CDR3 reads TGTGCCACAGACAGTGCCAGTATTCAGCCCCAGCATTTT. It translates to CATDSASIQPQHF.

CDR3 residues: CASSKIGTGTNTEAFF. DNA of the CDR3: TGTGCCAGCAGCAAAATAGGTACAGGGACCAACACTGAAGCTTTCTTT. The J gene is TRBJ1-1, the V gene TRBV21-1; the table's D call TRBD1 went unverified against the DNA. TRBV21-1 is termed a pseudogene. The CDR3 covers 16 residues.

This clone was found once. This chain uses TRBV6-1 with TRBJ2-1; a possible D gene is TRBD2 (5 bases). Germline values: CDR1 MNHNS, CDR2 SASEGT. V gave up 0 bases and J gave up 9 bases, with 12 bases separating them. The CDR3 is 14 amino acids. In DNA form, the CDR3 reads TGTGCCAGCAGTGAAGCACATCGGGGTGGTGAGCAGTTCTTC. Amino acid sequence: CASSEAHRGGEQFF.

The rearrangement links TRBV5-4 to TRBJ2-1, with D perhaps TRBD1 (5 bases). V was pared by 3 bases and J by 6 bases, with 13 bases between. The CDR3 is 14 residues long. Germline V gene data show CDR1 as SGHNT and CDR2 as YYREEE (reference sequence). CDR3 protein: CASSSQGSLNEQFF. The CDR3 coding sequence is TGTGCCAGCAGCTCCCAGGGCTCCCTCAATGAGCAGTTCTTC.

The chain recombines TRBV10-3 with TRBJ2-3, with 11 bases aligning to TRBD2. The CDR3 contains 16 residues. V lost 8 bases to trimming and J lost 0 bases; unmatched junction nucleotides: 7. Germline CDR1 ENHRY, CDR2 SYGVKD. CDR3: CAIGNPSGRSTDTQYF. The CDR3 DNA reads TGTGCCATCGGGAACCCTAGCGGGAGGAGCACAGATACGCAGTATTTT.

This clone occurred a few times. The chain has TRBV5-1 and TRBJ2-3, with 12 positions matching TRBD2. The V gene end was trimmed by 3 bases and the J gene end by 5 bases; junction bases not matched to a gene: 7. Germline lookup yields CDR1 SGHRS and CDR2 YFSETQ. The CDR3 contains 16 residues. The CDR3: CASSYSTSGSGDTQYF. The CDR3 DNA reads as TGCGCCAGCAGCTACTCGACTAGCGGGAGTGGAGATACGCAGTATTTT.

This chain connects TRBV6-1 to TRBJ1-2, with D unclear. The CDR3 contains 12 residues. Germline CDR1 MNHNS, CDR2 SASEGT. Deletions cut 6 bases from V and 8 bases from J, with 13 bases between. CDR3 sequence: CASRLPPEGYTF. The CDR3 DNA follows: TGTGCCAGCAGACTTCCGCCGGAGGGCTACACCTTC.

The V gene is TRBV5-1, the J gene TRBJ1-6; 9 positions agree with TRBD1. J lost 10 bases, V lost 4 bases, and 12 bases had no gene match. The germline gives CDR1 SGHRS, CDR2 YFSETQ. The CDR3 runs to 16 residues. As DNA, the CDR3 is TGCGCCAGCAGCAAAGAGGGACAGGGAGATTTATCACCCCTCCACTTT. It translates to CASSKEGQGDLSPLHF.

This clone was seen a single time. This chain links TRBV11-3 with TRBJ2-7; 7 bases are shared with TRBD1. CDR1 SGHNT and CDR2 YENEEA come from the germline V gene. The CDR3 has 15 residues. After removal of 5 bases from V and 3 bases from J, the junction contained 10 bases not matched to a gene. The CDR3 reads CASSRGAGGIYEQYF. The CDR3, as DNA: TGTGCCAGCAGCCGTGGGGCAGGGGGAATCTACGAGCAGTACTTC.

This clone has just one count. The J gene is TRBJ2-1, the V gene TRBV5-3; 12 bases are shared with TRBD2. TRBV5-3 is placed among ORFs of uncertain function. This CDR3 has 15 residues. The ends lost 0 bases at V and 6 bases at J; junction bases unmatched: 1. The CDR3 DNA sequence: TGTGCCAGAAGCTTGGCTAGCGGGAGGGCCAATGAGCAGTTCTTC. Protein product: CARSLASGRANEQFF.

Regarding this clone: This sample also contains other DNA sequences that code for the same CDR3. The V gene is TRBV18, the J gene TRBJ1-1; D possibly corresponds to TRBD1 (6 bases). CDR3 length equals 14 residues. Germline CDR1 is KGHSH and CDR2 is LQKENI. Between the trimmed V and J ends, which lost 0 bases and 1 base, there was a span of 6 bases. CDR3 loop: CASSPPRGNTEAFF. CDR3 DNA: TGTGCCAGCTCACCACCCAGGGGGAACACTGAAGCTTTCTTT.

This CDR3 is CASSRDRGTEAFF. CDR3 DNA: TGTGCCAGCAGCAGGGACAGGGGAACTGAAGCTTTCTTT. The chain employs TRBV5-5 and TRBJ1-1; 10 bases match TRBD1. J lost 5 bases, V lost 4 bases, and 2 bases had no gene match. Germline values: CDR1 SGHKS, CDR2 YYEKEE (reference sequence). This CDR3 has 13 residues.

The CDR3 bases are TGCGCCAGCAGCCAACTAGTCCAGACTAGCGGATTTGGGGAGACCCAGTACTTC. Translation: CASSQLVQTSGFGETQYF. This chain links TRBV4-1 with TRBJ2-5; 9 bases map to TRBD2. Trimming cost V 2 bases and J 5 bases; bases outside gene matches: 15. Germline-derived CDR1 and CDR2 are MGHRA and YSYEKL. The CDR3 has 18 amino acids.

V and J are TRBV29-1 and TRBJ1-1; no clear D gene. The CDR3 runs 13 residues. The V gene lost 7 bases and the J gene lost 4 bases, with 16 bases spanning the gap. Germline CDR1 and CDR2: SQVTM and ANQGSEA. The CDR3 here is CSGDREEGTEAFF. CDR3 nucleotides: TGCAGCGGCGATCGGGAGGAGGGCACTGAAGCTTTCTTT.